This T cell receptor (beta chain) was documented in a study of T cells in Graves' hyperthyroidism and ophthalmopathy. Overall study findings and caveats: Among clonotypes expanded in thyroid above 0.001, most were also found in blood.

This CDR3 comprises 14 residues. The germline gives CDR1 DFQATT, CDR2 SNEGSKA (reference sequence). V lost 1 base, J lost 4 bases, and 5 bases stayed unmatched. The CDR3 regions of TCR beta were amplified from RNA transcripts. HTBI primers were used for first-round RT-PCR of the TCR CDR3. TCRdb called the multiplex PCR reads again in MiXCR, with one record for every CDR3 protein. The sample consists of hundreds of thousands of distinct CDR3 sequences, around a sixth of them appearing once. This clonotype was seen ten or more times. Its antigen is not known. This sequence joins TRBV20-1 and TRBJ2-3; 7 nucleotides match TRBD1. This clonotype originated in a woman under 30 with Graves' hyperthyroidism. Sequencing was carried out using blood. The CDR3 DNA sequence: TGCAGTGCTAGAGGACAGGGTCTCGCAGATACGCAGTATTTT. This codes for CSARGQGLADTQYF.